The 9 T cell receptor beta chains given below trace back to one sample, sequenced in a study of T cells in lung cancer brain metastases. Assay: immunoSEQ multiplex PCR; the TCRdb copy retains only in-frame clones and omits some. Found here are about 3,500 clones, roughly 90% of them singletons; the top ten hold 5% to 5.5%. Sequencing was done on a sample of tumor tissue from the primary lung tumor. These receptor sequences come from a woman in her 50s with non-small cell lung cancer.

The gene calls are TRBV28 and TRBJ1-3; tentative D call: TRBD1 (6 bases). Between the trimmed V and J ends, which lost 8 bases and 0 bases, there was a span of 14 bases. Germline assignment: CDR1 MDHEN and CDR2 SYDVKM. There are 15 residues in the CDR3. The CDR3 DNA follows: TGTGCCAGCGGGGGGGCAAAGAGCTCTGGAAACACCATATATTTT. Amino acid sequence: CASGGAKSSGNTIYF.

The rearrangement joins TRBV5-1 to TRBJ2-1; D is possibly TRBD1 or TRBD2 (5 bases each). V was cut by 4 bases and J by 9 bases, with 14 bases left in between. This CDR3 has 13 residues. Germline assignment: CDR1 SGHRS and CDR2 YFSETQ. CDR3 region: CASSGSGPGEQFF. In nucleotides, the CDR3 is TGCGCCAGCAGCGGGTCGGGGCCCGGTGAGCAGTTCTTC.

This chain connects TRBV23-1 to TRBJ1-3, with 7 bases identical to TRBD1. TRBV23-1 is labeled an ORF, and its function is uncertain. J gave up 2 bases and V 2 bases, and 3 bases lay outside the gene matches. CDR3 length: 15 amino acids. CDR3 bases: TGCGCCAGCAGTCAACGAGGGGGCGCTGGAAACACCATATATTTT. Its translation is CASSQRGGAGNTIYF.

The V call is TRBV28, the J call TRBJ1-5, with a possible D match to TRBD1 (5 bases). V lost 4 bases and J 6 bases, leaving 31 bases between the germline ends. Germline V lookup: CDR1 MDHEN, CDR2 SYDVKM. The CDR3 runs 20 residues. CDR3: CASSSLLDKGMRKIIQPQHF. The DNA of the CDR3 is TGTGCCAGCAGTTCATTACTGGACAAAGGAATGCGTAAGATTATTCAGCCCCAGCATTTT.

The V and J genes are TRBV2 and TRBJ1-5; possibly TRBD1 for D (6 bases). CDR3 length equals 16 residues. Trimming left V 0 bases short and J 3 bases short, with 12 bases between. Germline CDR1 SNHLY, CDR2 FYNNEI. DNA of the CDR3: TGTGCCAGCAGTGAAGCGCGGGGGGCCAACAATCAGCCCCAGCATTTT. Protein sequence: CASSEARGANNQPQHF.

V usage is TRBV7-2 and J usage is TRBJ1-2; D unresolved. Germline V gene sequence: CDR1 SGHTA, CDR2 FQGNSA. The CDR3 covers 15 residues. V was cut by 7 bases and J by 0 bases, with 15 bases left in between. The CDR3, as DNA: TGTGCCAGCATCCCTTACGCCACAGCTAACTATGGCTACACCTTC. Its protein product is CASIPYATANYGYTF.

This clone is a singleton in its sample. CDR3 nucleotides: TGTGCCAGCAGTTTAGGCAGGTTAAATACTGAAGCTTTCTTT. Translation gives CASSLGRLNTEAFF. The chain couples TRBV27 to TRBJ1-1; D unresolved. V shed 2 bases and J shed 5 bases, with 12 bases lying between them. Per germline, CDR1 MNHEY and CDR2 SMNVEV (reference sequence). The CDR3 is 14 amino acids.

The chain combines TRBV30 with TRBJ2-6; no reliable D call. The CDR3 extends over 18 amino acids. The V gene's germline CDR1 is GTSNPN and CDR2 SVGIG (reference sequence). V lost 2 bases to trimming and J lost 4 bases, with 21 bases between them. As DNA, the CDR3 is TGTGCCTGGAGTTCACTGGGCCCATCCATGGGGGGGGCCAACGTCCTGACTTTC. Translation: CAWSSLGPSMGGANVLTF. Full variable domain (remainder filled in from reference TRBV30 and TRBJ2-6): SQTIHQWPATLVQPVGSPLSLECTVEGTSNPNLYWYRQAAGRGLQLLFYSVGIGQISSEVPQNLSASRPQDRQFILSSKKLLLSDSGFYLCAWSSLGPSMGGANVLTFGAGSRLTVL.

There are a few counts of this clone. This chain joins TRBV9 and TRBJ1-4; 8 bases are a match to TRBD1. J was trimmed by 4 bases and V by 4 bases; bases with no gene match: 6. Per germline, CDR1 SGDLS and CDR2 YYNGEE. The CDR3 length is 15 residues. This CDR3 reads CASSPLTGVNEKLFF. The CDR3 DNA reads TGTGCCAGCAGCCCATTGACAGGGGTTAATGAAAAACTGTTTTTT.